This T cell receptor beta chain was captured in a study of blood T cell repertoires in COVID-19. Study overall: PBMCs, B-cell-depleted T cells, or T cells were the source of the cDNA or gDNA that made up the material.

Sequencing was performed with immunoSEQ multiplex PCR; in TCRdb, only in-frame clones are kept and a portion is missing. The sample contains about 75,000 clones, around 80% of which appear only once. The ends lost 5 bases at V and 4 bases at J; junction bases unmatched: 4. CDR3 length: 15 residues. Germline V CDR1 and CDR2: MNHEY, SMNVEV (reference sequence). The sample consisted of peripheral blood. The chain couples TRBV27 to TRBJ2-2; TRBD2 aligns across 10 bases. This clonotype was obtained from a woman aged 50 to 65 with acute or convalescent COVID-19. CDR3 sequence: CASSMIAGGTGELFF. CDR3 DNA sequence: TGTGCCAGCAGTATGATAGCGGGAGGCACCGGGGAGCTGTTTTTT.